This TCR beta chain was identified in a study of T-cell reconstitution after alpha-beta-depleted transplantation in children. Study-level points and caveats: Approximately two months post-transplant, alpha-beta T cells reportedly originated from several hundred expanded graft clones.

Germline CDR1 is SGHRS and CDR2 is YFSETQ. V was pared by 3 bases and J by 7 bases, with 12 bases of the junction left unmatched. The CDR3 has 16 amino acids. About this clonotype: Its antigen is still unknown.

Researchers prepared the TCRbeta library using unique molecular identifiers, the study reports. A single record per CDR3 protein comes from TCRdb applying MiXCR to the PCR reads. In the table there are 600,000 to 700,000 distinct CDR3 sequences, roughly 13% of which are singletons. V usage is TRBV5-1 and J usage is TRBJ2-1, with 8 bases matching TRBD1. The sequencing here drew on PBMCs, taken before TCRalphabeta/CD19-depleted stem cell transplant. The sequence came from a girl aged 2-10 years with congenital amegakaryocytic thrombocytopenia, due to receive a stem cell transplant. The CDR3 nucleotides read TGCGCCAGCAGCTCCTCAGGGGGCGTTTTAAGTAATGAGCAGTTCTTC. Its protein is CASSSSGGVLSNEQFF.